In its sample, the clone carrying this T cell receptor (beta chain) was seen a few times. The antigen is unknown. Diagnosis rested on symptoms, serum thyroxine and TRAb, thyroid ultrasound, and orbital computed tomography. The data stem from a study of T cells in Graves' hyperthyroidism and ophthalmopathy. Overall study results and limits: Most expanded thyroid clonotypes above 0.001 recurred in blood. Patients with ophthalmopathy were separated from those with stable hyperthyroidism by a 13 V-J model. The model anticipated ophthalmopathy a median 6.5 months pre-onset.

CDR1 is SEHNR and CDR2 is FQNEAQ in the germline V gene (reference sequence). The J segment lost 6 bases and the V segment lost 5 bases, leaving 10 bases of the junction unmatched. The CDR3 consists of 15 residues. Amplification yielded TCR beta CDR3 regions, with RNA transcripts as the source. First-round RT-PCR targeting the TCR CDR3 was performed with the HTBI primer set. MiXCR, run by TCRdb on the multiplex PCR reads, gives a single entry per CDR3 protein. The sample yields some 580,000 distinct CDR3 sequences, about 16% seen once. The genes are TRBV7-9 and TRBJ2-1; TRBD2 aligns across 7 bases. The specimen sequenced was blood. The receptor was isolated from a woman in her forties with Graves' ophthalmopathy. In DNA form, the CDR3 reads TGTGCCAGCAGCCAGTCCGGACTAGGTAGCAATGAGCAGTTCTTC. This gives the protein CASSQSGLGSNEQFF. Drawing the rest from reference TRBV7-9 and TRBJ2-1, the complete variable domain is DTGVSQNPRHKITKRGQNVTFRCDPISEHNRLYWYRQTLGQGPEFLTYFQNEAQLEKSRLLSDRFSAERPKGSFSTLEIQRTEQGDSAMYLCASSQSGLGSNEQFFGPGTRLTVL.